This T cell receptor (beta chain) is drawn from a study of cytomegalovirus exposure and HLA in healthy donors. Study-wide results and limits: In a later analysis, TCR beta V- and J-gene trimming was associated with a missense DCLRE1C variant.

Trimming took 8 bases from V and 5 from J; bases not matched to a gene: 2. The CDR3 consists of 12 residues. Germline V lookup: CDR1 MNHNS, CDR2 SASEGT. It was with 60 Vbeta and 13 Jbeta primers that the PCR ran. The protocol was immunoSEQ multiplex PCR, while the TCRdb copy is restricted to in-frame clones and leaves out a portion. The sample gives around 200,000 clones, around 83% of which show up once; around 1.2% is in the top ten. This clone was picked up a small number of times. Its antigen is not known. The chain has TRBV6-1 and TRBJ1-5; 8 bases agree with TRBD1. The sample was PBMCs. The TCR originated in a girl aged 2-10 years in good health and CMV-seropositive. CDR3: CASLQGDQPQHF. In DNA, the CDR3 is TGTGCCAGCCTACAGGGGGATCAGCCCCAGCATTTT.